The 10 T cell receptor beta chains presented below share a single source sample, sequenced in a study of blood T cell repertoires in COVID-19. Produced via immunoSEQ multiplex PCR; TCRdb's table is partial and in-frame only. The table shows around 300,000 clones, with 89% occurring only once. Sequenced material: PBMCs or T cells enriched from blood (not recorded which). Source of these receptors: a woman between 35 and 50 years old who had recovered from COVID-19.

CDR3 nucleotide sequence: TGTGCCAGCAGTTATATAGCGGGGACCTACAATGAGCAGTTCTTC. It yields the protein CASSYIAGTYNEQFF. The rearrangement uses TRBV7-8 and TRBJ2-1, with 8 bases matching TRBD2. Germline V gene lookup returns CDR1 SGHVS and CDR2 FQNEAQ. V gave up 6 bases and J gave up 2 bases; unmatched junction bases: 6. The CDR3 runs to 15 residues.

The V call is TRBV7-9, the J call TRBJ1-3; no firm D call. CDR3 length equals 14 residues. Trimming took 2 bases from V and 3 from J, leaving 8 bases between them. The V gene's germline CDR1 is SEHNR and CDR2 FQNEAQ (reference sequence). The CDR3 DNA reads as TGTGCCAGCAGCTTACGGGGTTATGGAAACACCATATATTTT. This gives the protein CASSLRGYGNTIYF. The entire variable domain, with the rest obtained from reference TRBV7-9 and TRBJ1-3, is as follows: DTGVSQNPRHKITKRGQNVTFRCDPISEHNRLYWYRQTLGQGPEFLTYFQNEAQLEKSRLLSDRFSAERPKGSFSTLEIQRTEQGDSAMYLCASSLRGYGNTIYFGEGSWLTVV.

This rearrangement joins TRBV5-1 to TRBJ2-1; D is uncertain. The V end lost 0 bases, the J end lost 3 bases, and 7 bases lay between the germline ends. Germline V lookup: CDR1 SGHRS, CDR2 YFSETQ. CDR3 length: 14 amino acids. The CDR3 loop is CASSLATDYNEQFF. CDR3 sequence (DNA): TGCGCCAGCAGCTTGGCCACTGACTACAATGAGCAGTTCTTC.

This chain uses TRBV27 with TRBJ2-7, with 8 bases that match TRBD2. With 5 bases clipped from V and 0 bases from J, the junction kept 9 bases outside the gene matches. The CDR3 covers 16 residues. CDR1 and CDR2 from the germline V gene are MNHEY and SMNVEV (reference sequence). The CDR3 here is CASSPGGGRTSYEQYF. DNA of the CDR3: TGTGCCAGCAGTCCCGGGGGGGGACGGACCTCCTACGAGCAGTACTTC.

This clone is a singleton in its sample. The CDR3 DNA is TGTGCCACCAGCAGAGGGGGGACAGGGCATGGCTACACCTTC. Its protein product is CATSRGGTGHGYTF. The chain recombines TRBV15 with TRBJ1-2; 9 bases are shared with TRBD1. The CDR3 totals 14 residues. Germline V gene sequence: CDR1 LNHNV, CDR2 YYDKDF (reference sequence). Trimming at V came to 1 base and at J to 6 bases, leaving 3 bases not matched to a gene.

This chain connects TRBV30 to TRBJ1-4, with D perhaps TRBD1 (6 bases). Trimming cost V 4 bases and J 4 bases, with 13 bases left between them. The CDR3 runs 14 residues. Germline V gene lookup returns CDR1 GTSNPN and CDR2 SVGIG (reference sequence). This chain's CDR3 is CAWTPGHFNEKLFF. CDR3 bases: TGTGCCTGGACCCCGGGACACTTTAATGAAAAACTGTTTTTT.

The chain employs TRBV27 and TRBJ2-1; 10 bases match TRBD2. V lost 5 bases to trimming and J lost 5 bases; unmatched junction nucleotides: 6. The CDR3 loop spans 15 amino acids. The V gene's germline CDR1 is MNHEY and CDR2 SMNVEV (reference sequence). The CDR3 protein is CASSTLAGDHNEQFF. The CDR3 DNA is TGTGCCAGCAGTACCCTAGCGGGAGATCACAATGAGCAGTTCTTC.

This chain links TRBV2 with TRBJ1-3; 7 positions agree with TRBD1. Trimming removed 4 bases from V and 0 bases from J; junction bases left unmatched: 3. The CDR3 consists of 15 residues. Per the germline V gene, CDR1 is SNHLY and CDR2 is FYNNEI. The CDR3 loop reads CASSGDSFSGNTIYF. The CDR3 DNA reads TGTGCCAGCAGTGGGGACAGTTTCTCTGGAAACACCATATATTTT.

CDR3: CASSLTGLNTDTQYF. CDR3 DNA sequence: TGTGCCAGCAGCTTAACGGGACTCAACACAGATACGCAGTATTTT. V usage is TRBV7-3 and J usage is TRBJ2-3; the D gene is possibly TRBD2 (6 bases). Trimming took 0 bases from V and 2 from J, leaving 9 bases between them. The length of the CDR3 is 15 residues. CDR1 SGHTA and CDR2 FQGTGA come from the germline V gene.

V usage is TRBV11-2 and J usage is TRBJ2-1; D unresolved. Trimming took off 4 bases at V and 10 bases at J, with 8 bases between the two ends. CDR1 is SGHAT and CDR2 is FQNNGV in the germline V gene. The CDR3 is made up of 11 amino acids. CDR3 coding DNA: TGTGCCAGCAGCTCCCCCCAGGAGCAGTTCTTC. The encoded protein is CASSSPQEQFF.